Listed below are T cell receptor beta chains from one sample, sequenced in a study of monozygotic twins with inflammatory bowel disease. TCRdb re-called the 5' RACE reads; every CDR3 protein appears as one record, without DNA. This sample's table has approximately 400,000 distinct CDR3 sequences. The sample comprised blood. These receptors were collected from a human donor with ulcerative colitis or Crohn's disease, or a healthy co-twin of an affected twin (not recorded which). Both conserved end residues are part of each CDR3. Fields, in order: V gene, J gene, CDR3 protein.

v_gene: TRBV10-3; j_gene: TRBJ1-2; CDR3aa: CAISPGQGHGYTF
v_gene: TRBV9; j_gene: TRBJ2-5; CDR3aa: CASSVDGRGQGSQYF
v_gene: TRBV20-1; j_gene: TRBJ1-2; CDR3aa: CSFRRGSSYGYTF
v_gene: TRBV5-1; j_gene: TRBJ1-1; CDR3aa: CASSSHEGRDTEAFF
v_gene: TRBV9; j_gene: TRBJ2-5; CDR3aa: CASSVRLKETQYF
v_gene: TRBV19; j_gene: TRBJ1-2; CDR3aa: CASSILGQAYGYTF
v_gene: TRBV29-1; j_gene: TRBJ2-1; CDR3aa: CSVNSGNEQFF
v_gene: TRBV10-2; j_gene: TRBJ1-2; CDR3aa: CASSESSIVGYTF
v_gene: TRBV4-1; j_gene: TRBJ1-4; CDR3aa: CASSQGPNEKLFF
v_gene: TRBV7-8; j_gene: TRBJ1-5; CDR3aa: CASSPVEGKAQPQHF
v_gene: TRBV24-1; j_gene: TRBJ2-4; CDR3aa: CATSDPPGQGKNIQYF
v_gene: TRBV7-9; j_gene: TRBJ1-4; CDR3aa: CASSATGVNEKLFF
v_gene: TRBV7-9; j_gene: TRBJ1-1; CDR3aa: CASSFLGTGNTEAFF
v_gene: TRBV7-6; j_gene: TRBJ2-5; CDR3aa: CASSLGLAGAQETQYF
v_gene: TRBV2; j_gene: TRBJ2-4; CDR3aa: CATRDDKNIQYF
v_gene: TRBV7-2; j_gene: TRBJ2-1; CDR3aa: CASSLAVRSYNEQFF
v_gene: TRBV29-1; j_gene: TRBJ2-1; CDR3aa: CSVDSGLLYNEQFF
v_gene: TRBV5-1; j_gene: TRBJ2-7; CDR3aa: CASSRGSVGVSYEQYF
v_gene: TRBV2; j_gene: TRBJ1-5; CDR3aa: CASSPGTGANQPQHF
v_gene: TRBV6-2/TRBV6-3; j_gene: TRBJ2-7; CDR3aa: CASSRDRGSEQYF
v_gene: TRBV7-8; j_gene: TRBJ2-7; CDR3aa: CASSNRMGSYEQYF
v_gene: TRBV30; j_gene: TRBJ2-3; CDR3aa: CAWTRQGKKYF
v_gene: TRBV7-2; j_gene: TRBJ2-5; CDR3aa: CASSLDGTRYETQYF
v_gene: TRBV24-1; j_gene: TRBJ1-1; CDR3aa: CATSEGGLNTEAFF
v_gene: TRBV6-2/TRBV6-3; j_gene: TRBJ2-1; CDR3aa: CASSDAGRGYYNEQFF
v_gene: TRBV12-3/TRBV12-4; j_gene: TRBJ1-5; CDR3aa: CASSDGYNQPQHF
v_gene: TRBV6-2/TRBV6-3; j_gene: TRBJ2-2; CDR3aa: CASTKGLAGVTGELFF
v_gene: TRBV11-3; j_gene: TRBJ2-1; CDR3aa: CASSLRAGTYNEQFF
v_gene: TRBV7-6; j_gene: TRBJ1-1; CDR3aa: CASSRTNEGTEAFF
v_gene: TRBV5-1; j_gene: TRBJ2-4; CDR3aa: CASSSGTFLAKNIQYF
v_gene: TRBV7-9; j_gene: TRBJ2-1; CDR3aa: CASSLADGGGSYNEQFF
v_gene: TRBV20-1; j_gene: TRBJ2-1; CDR3aa: CSARGDREQFF
v_gene: TRBV28; j_gene: TRBJ1-1; CDR3aa: CASRKYTEAFF
v_gene: TRBV6-5; j_gene: TRBJ1-1; CDR3aa: CASSYSGTGGYFTEAFF
v_gene: TRBV5-1; j_gene: TRBJ2-1; CDR3aa: CASSLSETLAPSSYNEQFF
v_gene: TRBV4-1; j_gene: TRBJ2-7; CDR3aa: CASSQAPRAPYEQYF
v_gene: TRBV11-2; j_gene: TRBJ1-4; CDR3aa: CASSQTGFGRKDEKLFF
v_gene: TRBV5-5; j_gene: TRBJ2-3; CDR3aa: CASSLDSHTLPTDTQYF
v_gene: TRBV12-3/TRBV12-4; j_gene: TRBJ2-1; CDR3aa: CASSAKEGGAQFF
v_gene: TRBV6-5; j_gene: TRBJ1-6; CDR3aa: CASSFQGRSSYNSPLHF
v_gene: TRBV4-2; j_gene: TRBJ2-3; CDR3aa: CASSQWDTDTQYF
v_gene: TRBV20-1; j_gene: TRBJ2-3; CDR3aa: CSANRAARRTDTQYF
v_gene: TRBV15; j_gene: TRBJ2-1; CDR3aa: CATSRAPGGSSYNEQFF
v_gene: TRBV20-1; j_gene: TRBJ2-5; CDR3aa: CSASRPGGSQETQYF
v_gene: TRBV28; j_gene: TRBJ2-7; CDR3aa: CASSRTGEGSYEQYF